This T cell receptor beta chain was documented in a study of identical twins. V lost 0 bases to trimming and J lost 5 bases, with 23 bases between them. The CDR3 sequence is 18 residues long. Germline values: CDR1 LGHNA, CDR2 YSLEER. The sample holds many counts of this clonotype. Its target is unknown. Study-wide results and limits: Within monozygotic twins, out-of-frame TCR alpha sharing was underestimated by the models. Cord blood beta clonotypes present at high abundance carried fewer insertions; no such pattern appeared in memory repertoires.

TCRdb redid the calling of the 5' RACE reads with MiXCR, one entry per CDR3 protein. The table records 150,000 or so distinct CDR3 sequences, roughly 3.5% of them present only once. V gene TRBV4-3 combines with J gene TRBJ2-7; no reliable D call. The receptor comes from a man aged 18 to 29 in good health. Specimen: memory T cells sorted from blood. In nucleotides, the CDR3 is TGCGCCAGCAGCCAAGACTTGATAGGCCGCCCTAACCGGGACGAGCAGTACTTC. It encodes CASSQDLIGRPNRDEQYF.